This record concerns one TCR beta chain sequence. As yet, its antigen is unknown. TCRdb reprocessed the 5' RACE reads, keeping one entry per CDR3 protein, no DNA. The sample's table shows 440,000 or so distinct CDR3 sequences. This sample was included in a study of T cells expressing NK-cell markers. The CDR3 is 15 residues long. Germline-derived CDR1 and CDR2 are MNHNS and SASEGT. Study results and caveats: Topping the CD3+CD56-NKG2C+ fraction as well were these clonotypes, in a handful of donors.

This receptor was identified in a woman between 18 and 70 years old in good health. The chain couples TRBV6-1 to TRBJ2-7; there is no DNA to check the TCRdb D call of TRBD1. Sequenced: blood T cells: a sorted CD56 or NKG2C T cell subset, CD4+ or CD8+ T cells, or bulk PBMC T cells (not recorded which). CDR3 protein: CASRNRESVAYEQYF.